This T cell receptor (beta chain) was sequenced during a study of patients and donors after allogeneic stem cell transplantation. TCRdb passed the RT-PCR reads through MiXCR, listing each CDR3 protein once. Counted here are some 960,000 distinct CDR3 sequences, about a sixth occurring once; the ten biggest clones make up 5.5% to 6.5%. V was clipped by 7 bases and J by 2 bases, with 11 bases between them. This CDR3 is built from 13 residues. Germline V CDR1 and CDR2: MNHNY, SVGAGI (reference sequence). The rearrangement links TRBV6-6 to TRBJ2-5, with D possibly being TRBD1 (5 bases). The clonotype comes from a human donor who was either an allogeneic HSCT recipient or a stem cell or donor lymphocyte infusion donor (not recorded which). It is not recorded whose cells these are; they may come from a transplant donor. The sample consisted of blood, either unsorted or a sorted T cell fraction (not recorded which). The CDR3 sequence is CASTRQRQETQYF. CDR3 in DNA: TGTGCCAGCACACGACAGCGACAAGAGACCCAGTACTTC.